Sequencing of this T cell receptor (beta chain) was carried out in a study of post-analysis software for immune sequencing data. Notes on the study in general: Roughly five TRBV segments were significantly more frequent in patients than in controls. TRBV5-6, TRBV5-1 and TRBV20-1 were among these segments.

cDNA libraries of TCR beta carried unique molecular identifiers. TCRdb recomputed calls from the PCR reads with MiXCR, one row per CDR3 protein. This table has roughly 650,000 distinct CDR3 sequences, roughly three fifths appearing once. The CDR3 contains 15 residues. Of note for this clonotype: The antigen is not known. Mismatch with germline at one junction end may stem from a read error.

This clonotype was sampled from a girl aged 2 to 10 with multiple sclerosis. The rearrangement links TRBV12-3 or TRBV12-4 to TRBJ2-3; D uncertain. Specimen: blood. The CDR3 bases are TGTGCCAGCAGTTGGAGTCATATGAGCACAGATACGGAGTATTTT. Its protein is CASSWSHMSTDTEYF.